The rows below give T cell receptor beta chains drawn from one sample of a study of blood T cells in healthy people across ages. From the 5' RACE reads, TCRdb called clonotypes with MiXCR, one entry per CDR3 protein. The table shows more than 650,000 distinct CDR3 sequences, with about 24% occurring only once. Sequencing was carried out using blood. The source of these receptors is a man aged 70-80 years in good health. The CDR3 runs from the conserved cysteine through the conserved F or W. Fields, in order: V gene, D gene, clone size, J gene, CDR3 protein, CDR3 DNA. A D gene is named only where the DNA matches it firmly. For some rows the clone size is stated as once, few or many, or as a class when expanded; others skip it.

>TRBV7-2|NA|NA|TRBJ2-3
CASSPPGALTDTQYF
TGTGCCAGCAGCCCCCCTGGCGCTCTGACAGATACGCAGTATTTT
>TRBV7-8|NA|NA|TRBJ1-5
CASSLAIGNQPQHF
TGTGCCAGCAGCTTAGCGATAGGGAACCAGCCCCAGCATTTT
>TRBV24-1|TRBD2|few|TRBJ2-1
CATSDSGLAGGKQFF
TGTGCCACCAGTGATTCGGGACTAGCGGGAGGGAAGCAGTTCTTC
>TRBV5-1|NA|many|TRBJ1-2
CASSLGQVHGYTF
TGCGCCAGCAGCTTGGGGCAGGTCCATGGCTACACCTTC
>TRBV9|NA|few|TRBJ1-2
CASSAHSGIGYTF
TGTGCCAGCAGCGCCCATTCAGGGATTGGCTACACCTTC
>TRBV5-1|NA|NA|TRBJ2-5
CASSWSSGQETQYF
TGCGCCAGCAGCTGGTCATCGGGGCAAGAGACCCAGTACTTC
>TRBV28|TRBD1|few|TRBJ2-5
CASSRDRGRKETQYF
TGTGCCAGCAGCAGGGACAGGGGGCGGAAAGAGACCCAGTACTTC
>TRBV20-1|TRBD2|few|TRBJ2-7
CSAQRLAATGGQYF
TGCAGTGCCCAGAGACTAGCGGCAACTGGTGGGCAGTACTTC
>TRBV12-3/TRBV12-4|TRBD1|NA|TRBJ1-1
CASSFGTVGTEAFF
TGTGCCAGCAGTTTTGGGACAGTCGGAACTGAAGCTTTCTTT
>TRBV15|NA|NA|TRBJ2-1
CATSESDEQFF
TGTGCCACCAGCGAGAGCGATGAGCAGTTCTTC
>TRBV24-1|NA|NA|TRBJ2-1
CATSDFRNEQFF
TGTGCCACCAGTGATTTCCGCAATGAGCAGTTCTTC